The 16 T cell receptor beta chains below all came from one sample that was sequenced in a study of blood T cell repertoires in COVID-19. Some clones are missing from TCRdb's copy, which holds only in-frame ones; the method was immunoSEQ multiplex PCR. In the table there are around 49,000 clones, more than 70% of which are singletons. The sample consisted of peripheral blood. These receptors were taken from a human donor in a cohort sampled during active COVID-19.

There are a few counts of this clone. This chain joins TRBV4-2 and TRBJ2-7; 11 bases align to TRBD2. Losses at the gene ends were 1 base for V and 2 bases for J; bases not matched to a gene: 10. Germline V gene data show CDR1 as LGHNA and CDR2 as YNFKEQ. The CDR3 covers 18 residues. DNA for the CDR3: TGTGCCAGCAGCCAAGGGGCTCTAGCGGGAGGCCTTCCCTACGAGCAGTACTTC. It translates to CASSQGALAGGLPYEQYF.

V and J are TRBV7-2 and TRBJ2-1; 10 bases line up with TRBD2. V lost 5 bases, J lost 4 bases, and 11 bases stayed unmatched. CDR3 size: 17 residues. Germline lookup yields CDR1 SGHTA and CDR2 FQGNSA. CDR3 nucleotides: TGTGCCAGCAGCAGCGGCCAATTAGCGGGGGGATACAATGAGCAGTTCTTC. Its protein product is CASSSGQLAGGYNEQFF.

This chain uses TRBV10-3 with TRBJ2-5; the D is unclear. Between the trimmed V and J ends, which lost 2 bases and 2 bases, there was a span of 3 bases. The CDR3 runs 12 residues. Per the germline V gene, CDR1 is ENHRY and CDR2 is SYGVKD. The CDR3 loop reads CAISEEQETQYF. In nucleotides, the CDR3 is TGTGCCATCAGTGAGGAGCAAGAGACCCAGTACTTC.

The chain couples TRBV15 to TRBJ1-2, with D possibly being TRBD1 (5 bases). Germline V gives CDR1 LNHNV, CDR2 YYDKDF (reference sequence). This CDR3 is built from 15 residues. Trimming removed 2 bases at V and 4 bases at J, with 14 bases between. CDR3: CATSRSPGLSYGYTF. CDR3 DNA sequence: TGTGCCACCAGCAGAAGCCCGGGACTTAGCTATGGCTACACCTTC.

This clone was observed a single time. The rearrangement joins TRBV7-2 to TRBJ2-3, with TRBD2 matching over 15 bases. V dropped 5 bases and J dropped 3; count of bases not matched to a gene: 6. Germline V CDR1 and CDR2: SGHTA, FQGNSA. The CDR3 length is 17 residues. The CDR3: CASSPRTSGGVTDTQYF. The CDR3 nucleotides read TGTGCCAGCAGCCCTAGGACTAGCGGGGGGGTGACAGATACGCAGTATTTT.

The chain is built from TRBV2 and TRBJ1-2; TRBD1 aligns across 7 bases. Germline lookup yields CDR1 SNHLY and CDR2 FYNNEI. V was clipped by 6 bases and J by 4 bases; unmatched bases: 8. CDR3 length: 14 residues. The CDR3 sequence is CASSRDSELYGYTF. The CDR3 region has the DNA TGTGCCAGCAGCCGGGACAGTGAACTCTATGGCTACACCTTC. The full variable domain, completed using reference TRBV2 and TRBJ1-2, is EPEVTQTPSHQVTQMGQEVILRCVPISNHLYFYWYRQILGQKVEFLVSFYNNEISEKSEIFDDQFSVERPDGSNFTLKIRSTKLEDSAMYFCASSRDSELYGYTFGSGTRLTVV.

The chain is built from TRBV19 and TRBJ2-3, with 11 bases matching TRBD2. The germline CDR1 and CDR2 sequences are LNHDA and SQIVND (reference sequence). V lost 2 bases to trimming and J lost 0 bases; unmatched junction nucleotides: 4. This CDR3 contains 17 residues. CDR3 sequence reads: CASSIPGLAVSTDTQYF. The CDR3 bases are TGTGCCAGTAGTATACCGGGACTAGCGGTAAGCACAGATACGCAGTATTTT. The entire variable domain, with the rest obtained from reference TRBV19 and TRBJ2-3, is as follows: DGGITQSPKYLFRKEGQNVTLSCEQNLNHDAMYWYRQDPGQGLRLIYYSQIVNDFQKGDIAEGYSVSREKKESFPLTVTSAQKNPTAFYLCASSIPGLAVSTDTQYFGPGTRLTVL.

The chain has TRBV15 and TRBJ2-7, with 8 bases that match TRBD1. Germline assignment: CDR1 LNHNV and CDR2 YYDKDF (reference sequence). This CDR3 contains 14 residues. The V and J ends lost 3 bases and 4 bases, in that order; junction bases with no gene match: 5. In DNA form, the CDR3 reads TGTGCCACCAGCAGTTCGGACAGGGTTTACGAGCAGTACTTC. The encoded protein is CATSSSDRVYEQYF.

The CDR3 nucleotides are TGTGCCAGCAGCGACAGGGGTCACACCATATATTTT. Its translation is CASSDRGHTIYF. This rearrangement joins TRBV5-5 to TRBJ1-3; 8 nucleotides align to TRBD1. This CDR3 has 12 amino acids. The ends lost 4 bases at V and 8 bases at J; junction bases unmatched: 2. Germline values: CDR1 SGHKS, CDR2 YYEKEE (reference sequence).

The genes are TRBV6-6 and TRBJ1-1, with a tentative D call TRBD1 (5 bases). Deletions cut 2 bases from V and 1 base from J, with 11 bases between. The CDR3 has 15 residues. CDR1 and CDR2 (germline): MNHNY, SVGAGI (reference sequence). CDR3 residues: CASSYQVTGNTEAFF. CDR3 nucleotides: TGTGCCAGCAGTTACCAAGTAACAGGGAACACTGAAGCTTTCTTT.

This clone was found a few times. The chain combines TRBV24-1 with TRBJ2-7; 14 nucleotides match TRBD2. CDR3 length equals 15 residues. V shed 5 bases, J shed 4 bases, and the junction held 3 bases outside the gene matches. The germline V gene encodes CDR1 KGHDR and CDR2 SFDVKD. CDR3 DNA sequence: TGTGCCACCAGTGTCGGGACTAGCGGGAGTTACGAGCAGTACTTC. Its protein product is CATSVGTSGSYEQYF.

This chain uses TRBV5-6 with TRBJ1-1, with D maybe TRBD1 (6 bases). Germline assignment: CDR1 SGHDT and CDR2 YYEEEE. CDR3 length equals 14 residues. Trimming took 5 bases from V and 11 from J, leaving 22 bases between them. The CDR3 DNA is TGTGCCAGCAGAACGGACAGATTTAACACTGGGGCTTTCTTT. Translation: CASRTDRFNTGAFF.

This rearrangement joins TRBV9 to TRBJ2-5; 9 nucleotides agree with TRBD2. V trimming: 2 bases; J trimming: 4 bases; junction bases outside the gene matches: 0. Germline loops: CDR1 SGDLS, CDR2 YYNGEE. There are 13 residues in the CDR3. DNA for the CDR3: TGTGCCAGCAGCGTTAGCGGGAGAGAGACCCAGTACTTC. It specifies CASSVSGRETQYF.

The rearrangement links TRBV2 to TRBJ2-3; 10 nucleotides match TRBD2. The CDR3 sequence is 19 residues long. The V gene's germline CDR1 is SNHLY and CDR2 FYNNEI. The J segment lost 0 bases and the V segment lost 4 bases, leaving 13 bases of the junction unmatched. The CDR3, as DNA: TGTGCCAGCAGTGTGGAAAGGAAGACTAGCGGGTCTAGCACAGATACGCAGTATTTT. This gives the protein CASSVERKTSGSSTDTQYF.

The CDR3 DNA is TGTGCCAGCAGCTCGAGGAATGAAAAACTGTTTTTT. It encodes CASSSRNEKLFF. V and J are TRBV5-4 and TRBJ1-4, with D unclear. The V and J ends lost 3 bases and 5 bases respectively, with 5 bases between them. The V gene's germline CDR1 is SGHNT and CDR2 YYREEE (reference sequence). The CDR3 covers 12 residues.

The chain is built from TRBV2 and TRBJ1-6; D is perhaps TRBD1 (5 bases). The CDR3 covers 15 residues. V lost 4 bases and J lost 7, with 14 bases in between. Per germline, CDR1 SNHLY and CDR2 FYNNEI. CDR3 nucleotides: TGTGCCAGCAGTGTTTCGGACACCCAAAATTCACCCCTCCACTTT. Protein product: CASSVSDTQNSPLHF. The variable domain in full, completed from reference TRBV2 and TRBJ1-6, reads EPEVTQTPSHQVTQMGQEVILRCVPISNHLYFYWYRQILGQKVEFLVSFYNNEISEKSEIFDDQFSVERPDGSNFTLKIRSTKLEDSAMYFCASSVSDTQNSPLHFGNGTRLTVT.